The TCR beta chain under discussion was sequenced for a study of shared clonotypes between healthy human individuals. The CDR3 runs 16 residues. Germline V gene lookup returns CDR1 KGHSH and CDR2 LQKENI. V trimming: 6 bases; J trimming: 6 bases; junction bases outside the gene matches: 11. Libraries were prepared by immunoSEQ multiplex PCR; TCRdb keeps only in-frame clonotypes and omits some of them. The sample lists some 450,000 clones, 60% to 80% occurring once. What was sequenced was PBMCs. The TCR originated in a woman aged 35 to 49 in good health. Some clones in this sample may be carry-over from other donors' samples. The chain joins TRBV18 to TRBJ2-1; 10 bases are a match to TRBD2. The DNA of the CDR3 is TGTGCCAGCTCCCCTTCTAGCGGGAGTTTGAGCAATGAGCAGTTCTTC. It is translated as CASSPSSGSLSNEQFF.